These T cell receptor beta chains were read from a single sample in a study of regulatory T cells in long-lasting Graves disease. TCRdb analysed the multiplex PCR reads with MiXCR anew, one entry per CDR3 protein. The sample yields 250,000 to 300,000 distinct CDR3 sequences, more than 15% seen once. These data were also filed under a second study, of T cells in Graves' hyperthyroidism and ophthalmopathy.

The sample in question was peripheral blood mononuclear cells (PBMCs), obtained at new diagnosis, from a patient treated with antithyroid drugs. These receptors all stem from a woman aged 30 to 39 with Graves disease. CDR3s include the opening cysteine and the closing phenylalanine or tryptophan. Fields, in order: CDR3 protein, CDR3 DNA, V gene, clone size, J gene, D gene. A D gene is named only where the DNA matches it firmly. Rows may omit the clone size; those that give it use once, few, many or a size class.

CSAPKGTANTEAFF | TGCAGTGCCCCGAAGGGGACAGCGAACACTGAAGCTTTCTTT | TRBV20-1 | many | TRBJ1-1 | TRBD1
CASSDPSGGARETQYF | TGTGCCAGCAGCGACCCTAGCGGGGGGGCCCGGGAGACCCAGTACTTC | TRBV13 | NA | TRBJ2-5 | TRBD2
CASSSTGQSTDTQYF | TGCGCCAGCAGCTCGACGGGACAGAGCACAGATACGCAGTATTTT | TRBV5-1 | NA | TRBJ2-3 | TRBD1
CASSLVETGDYEQYF | TGCGCCAGCAGCTTGGTAGAGACAGGGGACTACGAGCAGTACTTC | TRBV5-1 | many | TRBJ2-7 | TRBD1
CASGFNTEAFF | TGTGCCAGCGGATTTAACACTGAAGCTTTCTTT | TRBV2 | many | TRBJ1-1 | NA
CASSGTAPFEYF | TGTGCCAGCAGCGGAACGGCCCCTTTTGAGTATTTT | TRBV13 | many | TRBJ2-3 | NA
CASSQTGGEGTEAFF | TGTGCCAGCAGCCAGACAGGGGGCGAGGGCACTGAAGCTTTCTTT | TRBV7-9 | many | TRBJ1-1 | TRBD1
CASSFSWTSDEQYF | TGTGCCAGCAGCTTCTCCTGGACCTCCGACGAGCAGTACTTC | TRBV5-6 | NA | TRBJ2-7 | NA
CASSQEGQGNTEAFF | TGCGCCAGCAGCCAAGAAGGACAGGGAAACACTGAAGCTTTCTTT | TRBV4-1 | once | TRBJ1-1 | TRBD1
CSASYRASGGKDTQYF | TGCAGTGCTAGTTATCGGGCTAGCGGGGGTAAAGATACGCAGTATTTT | TRBV20-1 | NA | TRBJ2-3 | TRBD2
CASRGTSSAGNTIYF | TGTGCCAGCAGGGGGACGAGTTCGGCTGGAAACACCATATATTTT | TRBV6-1 | few | TRBJ1-3 | NA